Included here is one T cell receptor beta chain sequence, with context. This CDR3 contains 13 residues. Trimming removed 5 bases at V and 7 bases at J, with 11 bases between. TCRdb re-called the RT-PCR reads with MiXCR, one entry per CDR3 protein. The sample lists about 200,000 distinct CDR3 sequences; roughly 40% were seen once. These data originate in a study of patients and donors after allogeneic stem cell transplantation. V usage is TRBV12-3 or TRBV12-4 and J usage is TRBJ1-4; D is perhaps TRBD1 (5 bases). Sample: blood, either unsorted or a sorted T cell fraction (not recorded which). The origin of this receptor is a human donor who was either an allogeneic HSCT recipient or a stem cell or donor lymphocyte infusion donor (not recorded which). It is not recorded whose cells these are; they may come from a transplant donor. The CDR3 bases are TGTGCCAGCAGTCTCCAAAGGGGTGAAAAACTGTTTTTT. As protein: CASSLQRGEKLFF.